This T cell receptor (beta chain) was documented in a study of identical twins. General study results and limits: Alpha sequences that were out-of-frame and twin-shared showed an excess of low generation probability.

Note on this clonotype: Antigen unknown.

TCRdb reprocessed the 5' RACE reads via MiXCR and lists one record per CDR3 protein. The table lists 600,000 to 700,000 distinct CDR3 sequences, approximately 21% of them singletons, with about 4.5% in the top ten. V lost 5 bases to trimming and J lost 0 bases; unmatched junction nucleotides: 1. This CDR3 comprises 14 residues. Looked up from germline, CDR1 is DFQATT and CDR2 is SNEGSKA (reference sequence). In addition, the sample was reused for a study of T cells expressing NK-cell markers. From that report: It was sorted CD3+CD56-NKG2C+, CD3+CD56+NKG2C- and CD3+CD56+NKG2C+ T cells that provided the TCR beta repertoires. Serological testing identified most of the eight sequenced donors as HCMV-seropositive and one as seronegative. Dominant NKG2C+ clonotypes made up roughly 1.0-7.0% of CD8+ T cells in a handful of donors.

The sequenced sample was PBMCs. The clonotype was recovered from a woman aged 18-35 years in good health. The chain combines TRBV20-1 with TRBJ1-3; 10 nucleotides agree with TRBD1. The CDR3 reads CSARQGASGNTIYF. In DNA, the CDR3 is TGCAGTGCTCGACAGGGGGCCTCTGGAAACACCATATATTTT.